Listed below are T cell receptor beta chains from one sample, sequenced in a study of T cells in Graves' hyperthyroidism and ophthalmopathy. TCRdb redid the calling of the multiplex PCR reads with MiXCR, one entry per CDR3 protein. The sample shows fewer than 350,000 distinct CDR3 sequences, roughly 15% of them seen only once. The source material was blood. Every receptor here comes from a woman in her twenties or thirties with Graves' hyperthyroidism that later progressed to Graves' ophthalmopathy. CDR3s include the opening cysteine and the closing phenylalanine or tryptophan. The order of the fields is clone size, CDR3 length, V gene, J gene, D gene, CDR3 DNA, CDR3 protein. A D gene is named only where the DNA matches it firmly. Not all rows give a size; the values are once, few, many and, for expanded clones, a class.

clone_size: few
cdr3_length: 15
v_call: TRBV4-3
j_call: TRBJ2-3
d_call: .
cdr3_nt: TGCGCCAGCAGCCCGCAACAGGCCTTCACAGATACGCAGTATTTT
cdr3_aa: CASSPQQAFTDTQYF

clone_size: many
cdr3_length: 12
v_call: TRBV28
j_call: TRBJ2-7
d_call: .
cdr3_nt: TGTGCCAGCGGCTCTAGCCGCCTACAGCAGTACTTC
cdr3_aa: CASGSSRLQQYF

clone_size: many
cdr3_length: 13
v_call: TRBV6-1
j_call: TRBJ1-4
d_call: .
cdr3_nt: TGTGCCAGTACGGCGGAGGTCGGGGAAAAACTGTTTTTT
cdr3_aa: CASTAEVGEKLFF

clone_size: .
cdr3_length: 13
v_call: TRBV6-1
j_call: TRBJ1-6
d_call: .
cdr3_nt: TGTGCCAGCAGCCGGGGGTATAATTCACCCCTCCACTTT
cdr3_aa: CASSRGYNSPLHF

clone_size: few
cdr3_length: 12
v_call: TRBV7-6
j_call: TRBJ2-5
d_call: .
cdr3_nt: TGTGCCGTGAGTTCTCCGGGGGAGACCCAGTACTTC
cdr3_aa: CAVSSPGETQYF

clone_size: many
cdr3_length: 14
v_call: TRBV6-6
j_call: TRBJ1-2
d_call: .
cdr3_nt: TGTGCCAGCAGTTACTCGGGAGAGAGCTATGGCTACACCTTC
cdr3_aa: CASSYSGESYGYTF

clone_size: .
cdr3_length: 15
v_call: TRBV7-9
j_call: TRBJ2-1
d_call: .
cdr3_nt: TGTGCCAGCAGCTTCCGCCGGACCCAATACAATGAGCAGTTCTTC
cdr3_aa: CASSFRRTQYNEQFF

clone_size: many
cdr3_length: 13
v_call: TRBV30
j_call: TRBJ2-7
d_call: TRBD1
cdr3_nt: TGTGCCTGGAGTATAGGGACAGTCTACGAGCAGTACTTC
cdr3_aa: CAWSIGTVYEQYF

clone_size: many
cdr3_length: 13
v_call: TRBV7-2
j_call: TRBJ1-2
d_call: .
cdr3_nt: TGTGCCAGCAGCTGGAAGGCAGGGGCTCGCTACACCTTC
cdr3_aa: CASSWKAGARYTF

clone_size: many
cdr3_length: 16
v_call: TRBV10-3
j_call: TRBJ2-5
d_call: TRBD2
cdr3_nt: TGTGCCATCAGTGACGGACTAGCGGGGACCCAAGAGACCCAGTACTTC
cdr3_aa: CAISDGLAGTQETQYF

clone_size: few
cdr3_length: 13
v_call: TRBV12-3/TRBV12-4
j_call: TRBJ2-2
d_call: .
cdr3_nt: TGTGCCAGCAGTTTTAATGCGAACGGGGAGCTGTTTTTT
cdr3_aa: CASSFNANGELFF

clone_size: many
cdr3_length: 15
v_call: TRBV9
j_call: TRBJ1-2
d_call: .
cdr3_nt: TGTGCCAGCAGCGTAGACCAGGGGCAGAACTATGGCTACACCTTC
cdr3_aa: CASSVDQGQNYGYTF

clone_size: many
cdr3_length: 14
v_call: TRBV5-6
j_call: TRBJ2-5
d_call: TRBD2
cdr3_nt: TGTGCCAGCAGCTACGGACTAGCTCAAGAGACCCAGTACTTC
cdr3_aa: CASSYGLAQETQYF

clone_size: many
cdr3_length: 14
v_call: TRBV6-1
j_call: TRBJ1-1
d_call: .
cdr3_nt: TGTGCCAGCAGTGAAGTGGGGGGGCGCCCTGAAGCTTTCTTT
cdr3_aa: CASSEVGGRPEAFF

clone_size: .
cdr3_length: 15
v_call: TRBV4-1
j_call: TRBJ1-5
d_call: .
cdr3_nt: TGCGCCAGCAGCCTCCATTGGGGGGGCAATCAGCCCCAGCATTTT
cdr3_aa: CASSLHWGGNQPQHF

clone_size: many
cdr3_length: 13
v_call: TRBV6-2/TRBV6-3
j_call: TRBJ2-3
d_call: .
cdr3_nt: TGTGCCAGCAGCCCGCGAGACTCGGGAGAGCAGTATTTT
cdr3_aa: CASSPRDSGEQYF

clone_size: many
cdr3_length: 14
v_call: TRBV20-1
j_call: TRBJ1-2
d_call: TRBD1
cdr3_nt: TGCAGTGCTATTGACCAACAGGGGGCGGGTGGCTACACCTTC
cdr3_aa: CSAIDQQGAGGYTF

clone_size: many
cdr3_length: 15
v_call: TRBV5-6
j_call: TRBJ2-7
d_call: TRBD2
cdr3_nt: TGTGCCAGCAGCTCGCTAAGGACTAGCGGCTACGAGCAGTACTTC
cdr3_aa: CASSSLRTSGYEQYF

clone_size: many
cdr3_length: 13
v_call: TRBV9
j_call: TRBJ2-3
d_call: .
cdr3_nt: TGTGCCAGCAGCGTAGGTTTCACAGATACGCAGTATTTT
cdr3_aa: CASSVGFTDTQYF

clone_size: few
cdr3_length: 13
v_call: TRBV16
j_call: TRBJ2-7
d_call: .
cdr3_nt: TGTGCCAGCAGCCAATGGCGACAGGACGAGCAGTACTTC
cdr3_aa: CASSQWRQDEQYF

clone_size: many
cdr3_length: 15
v_call: TRBV15
j_call: TRBJ2-1
d_call: TRBD2
cdr3_nt: TGTGCCACCAGCAGTAGCGGGAGTTCCTACAATGAGCAGTTCTTC
cdr3_aa: CATSSSGSSYNEQFF

clone_size: .
cdr3_length: 15
v_call: TRBV4-3
j_call: TRBJ2-4
d_call: .
cdr3_nt: TGCGCCAGCAGCCAAGAAGCTAGGCGAGCTGGGATTCAGTACTTC
cdr3_aa: CASSQEARRAGIQYF

clone_size: few
cdr3_length: 20
v_call: TRBV12-3/TRBV12-4
j_call: TRBJ2-3
d_call: .
cdr3_nt: TGTGCCAGCAGCCCCGTAAGACTTTCCGGTGAGGTTACTAGCACAGATACGCAGTATTTT
cdr3_aa: CASSPVRLSGEVTSTDTQYF

clone_size: many
cdr3_length: 19
v_call: TRBV14
j_call: TRBJ1-3
d_call: .
cdr3_nt: TGTGCCAGCAGCCAAGTGTTGGGGGCCGCCGCCAGCGACGGAAACACCATATATTTT
cdr3_aa: CASSQVLGAAASDGNTIYF

clone_size: many
cdr3_length: 15
v_call: TRBV18
j_call: TRBJ2-3
d_call: .
cdr3_nt: TGTGCCAGCTCACCAGTAAGCCCAGGGGCAGATACGCAGTATTTT
cdr3_aa: CASSPVSPGADTQYF